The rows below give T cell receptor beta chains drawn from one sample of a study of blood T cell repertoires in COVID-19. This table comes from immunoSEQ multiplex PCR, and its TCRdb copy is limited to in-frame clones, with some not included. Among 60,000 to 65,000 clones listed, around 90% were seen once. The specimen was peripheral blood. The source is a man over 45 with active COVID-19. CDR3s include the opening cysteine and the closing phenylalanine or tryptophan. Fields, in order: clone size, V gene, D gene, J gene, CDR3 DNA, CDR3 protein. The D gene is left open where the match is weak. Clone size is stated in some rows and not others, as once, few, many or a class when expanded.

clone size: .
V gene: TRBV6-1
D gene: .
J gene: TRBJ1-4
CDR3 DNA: TGTGCCAGCAGTGAAACGGCGGATTCTTATGAAAAACTGTTTTTT
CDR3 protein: CASSETADSYEKLFF

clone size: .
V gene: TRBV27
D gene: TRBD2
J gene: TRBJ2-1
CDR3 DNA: TGTGCCAGCATGCGGTCGGGGGGGGTCTACAATGAGCAGTTCTTC
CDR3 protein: CASMRSGGVYNEQFF

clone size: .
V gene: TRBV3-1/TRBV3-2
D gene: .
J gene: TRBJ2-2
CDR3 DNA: TGTGCCAGCAGCCATCTGAACACCGGGGAGCTGTTTTTT
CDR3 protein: CASSHLNTGELFF

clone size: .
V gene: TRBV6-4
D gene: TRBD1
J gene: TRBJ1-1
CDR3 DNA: TGTGCCAGCAGTGACGGGGACAGCACTGAAGCTTTCTTT
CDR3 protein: CASSDGDSTEAFF

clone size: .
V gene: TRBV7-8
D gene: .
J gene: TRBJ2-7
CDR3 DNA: TGTGCCAGCAGCCAAGTCCGGTTCGATTCCTACGAGCAGTACTTC
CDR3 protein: CASSQVRFDSYEQYF

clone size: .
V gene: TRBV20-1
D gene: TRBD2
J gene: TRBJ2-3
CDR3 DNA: TGCAGTGCTGGGACTAGGGATACGCAGTATTTT
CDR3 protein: CSAGTRDTQYF

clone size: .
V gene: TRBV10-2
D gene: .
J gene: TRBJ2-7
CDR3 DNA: TGCGCCAGCAACGACGGGGTGGCAGGGGCGTCCTACGAGCAGTACTTC
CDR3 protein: CASNDGVAGASYEQYF

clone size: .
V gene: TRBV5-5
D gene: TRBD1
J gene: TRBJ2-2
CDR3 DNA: TGTGCCAGCAGCCTCCGGGACAGGGGAACTACCGGGGAGCTGTTTTTT
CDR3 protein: CASSLRDRGTTGELFF

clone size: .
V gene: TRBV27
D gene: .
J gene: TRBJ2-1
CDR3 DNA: TGTGCCAGCAGTTTGGTCCGACTAGGAGGGATCAATGAGCAGTTCTTC
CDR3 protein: CASSLVRLGGINEQFF

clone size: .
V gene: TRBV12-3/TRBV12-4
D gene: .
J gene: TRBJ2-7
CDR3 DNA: TGTGCCAGCAGTTTAAGGAGCTCCTACGAGCAGTACTTC
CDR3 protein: CASSLRSSYEQYF

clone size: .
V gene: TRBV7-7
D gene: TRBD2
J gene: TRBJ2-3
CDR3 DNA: TGTGCCAGCAGCCCCGGACTAGCGGGGGGAATAGATTCGCAGTATTTT
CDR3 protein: CASSPGLAGGIDSQYF

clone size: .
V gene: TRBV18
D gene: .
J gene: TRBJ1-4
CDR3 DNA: TGTGCCAGCACCGGCCAGGGGAATGAAAAACTGTTTTTT
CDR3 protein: CASTGQGNEKLFF

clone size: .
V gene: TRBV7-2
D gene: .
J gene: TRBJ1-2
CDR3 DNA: TGTGCCAGCAGCTTAGTGGTAGGGGGAAACTATGGCTACACCTTC
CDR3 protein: CASSLVVGGNYGYTF

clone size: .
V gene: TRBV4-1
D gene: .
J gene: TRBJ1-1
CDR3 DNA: TGCGCCAGCAGCCAAGGCCTCGTGAGGCGGACTGAAGCTTTCTTT
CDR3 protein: CASSQGLVRRTEAFF

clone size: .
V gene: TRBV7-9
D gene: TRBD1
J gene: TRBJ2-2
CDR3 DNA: TGTGCCAGCAGCTTAGATCTTGGGGGACAGAAGGTTAACACCGGGGAGCTGTTTTTT
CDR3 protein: CASSLDLGGQKVNTGELFF

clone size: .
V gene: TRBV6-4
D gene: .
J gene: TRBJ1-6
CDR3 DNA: TGTGCCAGCAGTGACCCCAGGGTGGCACCCCTCCACTTT
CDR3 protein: CASSDPRVAPLHF

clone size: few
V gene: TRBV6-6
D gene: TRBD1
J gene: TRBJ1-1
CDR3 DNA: TGTGCCAGCAGCCGGGGACAGGGGGCCACTGAAGCTTTCTTT
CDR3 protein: CASSRGQGATEAFF

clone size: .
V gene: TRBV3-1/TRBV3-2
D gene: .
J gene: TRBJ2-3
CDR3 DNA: TGTGCCAGCAGCCCGTACGGACAGTTTAGGTCCACAGATACGCAGTATTTT
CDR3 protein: CASSPYGQFRSTDTQYF

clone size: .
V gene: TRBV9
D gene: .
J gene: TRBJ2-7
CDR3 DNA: TGTGCCAGCAGCGTAGAAGGCAGGGGGGTAAGCGAGCAGTACTTC
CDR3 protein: CASSVEGRGVSEQYF

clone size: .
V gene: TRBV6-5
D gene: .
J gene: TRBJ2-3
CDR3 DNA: TGTGCCAGCAGTTACTCGCCTCCCGGTCGTGGAGATACGCAGTATTTT
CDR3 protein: CASSYSPPGRGDTQYF

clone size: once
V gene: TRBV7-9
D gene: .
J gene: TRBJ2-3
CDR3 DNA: TGTGCCAGCAGCTTAGGAGGGTCCAATACGCAGTATTTT
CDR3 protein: CASSLGGSNTQYF

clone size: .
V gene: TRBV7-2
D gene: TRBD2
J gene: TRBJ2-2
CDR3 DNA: TGTGCCAGCAGCCCGAAGGGAGGGCGGAGGGACACCGGGGAGCTGTTTTTT
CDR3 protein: CASSPKGGRRDTGELFF

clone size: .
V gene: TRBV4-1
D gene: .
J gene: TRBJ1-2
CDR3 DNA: TGCGCCAGCAGCCAAGTGGTCAGGGCGGGCTACACCTTC
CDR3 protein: CASSQVVRAGYTF

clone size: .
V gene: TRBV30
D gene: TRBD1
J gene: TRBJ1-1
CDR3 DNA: TGTGCCTGGAGTGTACCGGACAGGTGGAACACTGAAGCTTTCTTT
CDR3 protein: CAWSVPDRWNTEAFF

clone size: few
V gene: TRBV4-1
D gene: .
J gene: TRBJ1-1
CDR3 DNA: TGCGCCAGCAGCGTCCGAGGGGGGAACACTGAAGCTTTCTTT
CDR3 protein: CASSVRGGNTEAFF

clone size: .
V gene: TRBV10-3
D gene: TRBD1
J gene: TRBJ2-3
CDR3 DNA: TGTGCCATCCGAACAGGGGATCGGAATACGCAGTATTTT
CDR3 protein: CAIRTGDRNTQYF

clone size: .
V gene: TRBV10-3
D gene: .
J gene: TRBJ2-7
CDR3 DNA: TGTGCCATCAGTGTCGGCAGGGGCTACGAGCAGTACTTC
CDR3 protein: CAISVGRGYEQYF

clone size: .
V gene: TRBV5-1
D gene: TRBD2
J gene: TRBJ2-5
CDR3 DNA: TGCGCCAGCAGCTTCGCTAGCGGCCAAGAGACCCAGTACTTC
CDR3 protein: CASSFASGQETQYF

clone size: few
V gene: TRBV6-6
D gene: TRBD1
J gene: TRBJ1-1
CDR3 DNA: TGTGCCGTATGCCGGGACAGGGGGGGCACTGAAGCTTTCTTT
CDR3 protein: CAVCRDRGGTEAFF

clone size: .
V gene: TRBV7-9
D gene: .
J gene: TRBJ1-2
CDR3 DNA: TGTGCCAGCAGCTTACGGAGCTATGGCTACACCTTC
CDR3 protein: CASSLRSYGYTF

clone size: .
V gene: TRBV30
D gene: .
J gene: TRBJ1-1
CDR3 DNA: TGTGCCTGGAGTTCCGGACAGTTTGAAGCTTTCTTT
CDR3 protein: CAWSSGQFEAFF

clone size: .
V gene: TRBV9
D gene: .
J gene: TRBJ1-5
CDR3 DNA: TGTGCCAGCAGCGTTTCCGCAGGGGAAGAGCAGCCCCAGCATTTT
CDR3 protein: CASSVSAGEEQPQHF

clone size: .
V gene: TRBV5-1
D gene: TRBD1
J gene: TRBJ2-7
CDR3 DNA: TGCGCCAGCAGCTCGCCGGACAGGGGACGGGAGCAGTACTTC
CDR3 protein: CASSSPDRGREQYF

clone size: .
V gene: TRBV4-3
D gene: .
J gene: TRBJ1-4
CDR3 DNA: TGCGCCAGCAGCCAAGATAGAGGGAGGAGCGAAAAACTGTTTTTT
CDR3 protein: CASSQDRGRSEKLFF

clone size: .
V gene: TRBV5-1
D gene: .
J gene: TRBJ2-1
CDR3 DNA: TGCGCCAGCAGCTCGGGTCGGTCTAGCGACGAGCAGTTCTTC
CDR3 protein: CASSSGRSSDEQFF

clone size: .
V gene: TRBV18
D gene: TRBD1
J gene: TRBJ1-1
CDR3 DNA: TGTGCCAGCTCTCCTTCTATTCCGACAGGGGGCACTGAAGCTTTCTTT
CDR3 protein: CASSPSIPTGGTEAFF

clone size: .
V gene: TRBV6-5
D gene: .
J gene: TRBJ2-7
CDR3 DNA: TGTGCCAGCAGACGGGAAACCTACGAGCAGTACTTC
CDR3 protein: CASRRETYEQYF

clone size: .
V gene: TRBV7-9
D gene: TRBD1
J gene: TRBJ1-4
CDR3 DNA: TGTGCCAGCAGCTTAGCGGTGGGACAGGGGTATGAAAAACTGTTTTTT
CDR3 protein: CASSLAVGQGYEKLFF

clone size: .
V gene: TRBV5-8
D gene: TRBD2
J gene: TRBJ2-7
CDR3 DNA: TGTGCCAGCCCAAGTTCTACCTGGACTAGCGGGACCGACTCCTACGAGCAGTACTTC
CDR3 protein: CASPSSTWTSGTDSYEQYF

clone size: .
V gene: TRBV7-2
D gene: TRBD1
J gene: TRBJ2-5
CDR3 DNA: TGTGCCAGCAGCTTGCTTCCCGCCAGCCCCCCGACAGGGGCCCAGTACTTC
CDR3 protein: CASSLLPASPPTGAQYF

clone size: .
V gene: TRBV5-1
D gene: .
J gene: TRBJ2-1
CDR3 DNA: TGCGCCAGCAGCTTGGAACTCTACAATGAGCAGTTCTTC
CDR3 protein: CASSLELYNEQFF

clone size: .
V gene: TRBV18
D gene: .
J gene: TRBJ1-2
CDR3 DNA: TGTGCCAGCTCACCACAGGGGAACTATGGCTACACCTTC
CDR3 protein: CASSPQGNYGYTF

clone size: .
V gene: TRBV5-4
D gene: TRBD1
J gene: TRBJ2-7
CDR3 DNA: TGTGCCAGCAGCTCAGGGACAGGGATCTCCTACGAGCAGTACTTC
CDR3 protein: CASSSGTGISYEQYF

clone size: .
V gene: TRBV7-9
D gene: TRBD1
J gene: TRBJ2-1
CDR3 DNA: TGTGCCAGCAGCAGATTGTCGACAGGGGGTCGCTACAATGAGCAGTTCTTC
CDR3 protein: CASSRLSTGGRYNEQFF

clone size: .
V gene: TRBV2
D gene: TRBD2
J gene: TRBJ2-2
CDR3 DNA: TGTGCCAGCAGTGCGACTAGCGGGGGGGCGACGCTAAAGACCGGGGAGCTGTTTTTT
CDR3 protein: CASSATSGGATLKTGELFF

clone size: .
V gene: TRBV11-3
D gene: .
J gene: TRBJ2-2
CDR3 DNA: TGTGCCAGCAGCGAAAGGGGCTGGACGAACACCGGGGAGCTGTTTTTT
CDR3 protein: CASSERGWTNTGELFF

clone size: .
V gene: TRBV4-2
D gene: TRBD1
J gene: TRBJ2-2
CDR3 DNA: TGTGCCAGTCAGGGGGCCGCCACCGGGGAGCTGTTTTTT
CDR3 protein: CASQGAATGELFF